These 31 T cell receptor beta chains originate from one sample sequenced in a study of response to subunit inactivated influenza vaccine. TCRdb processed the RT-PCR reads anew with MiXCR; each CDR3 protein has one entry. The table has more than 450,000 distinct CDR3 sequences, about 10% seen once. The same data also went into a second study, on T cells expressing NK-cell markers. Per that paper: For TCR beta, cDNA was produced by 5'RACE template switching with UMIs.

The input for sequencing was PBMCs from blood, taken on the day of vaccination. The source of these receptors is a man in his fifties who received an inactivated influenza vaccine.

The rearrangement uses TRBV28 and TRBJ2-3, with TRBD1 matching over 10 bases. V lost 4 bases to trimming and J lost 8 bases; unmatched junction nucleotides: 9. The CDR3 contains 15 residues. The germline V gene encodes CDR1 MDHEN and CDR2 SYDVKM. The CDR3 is CASSSPGQGPGTQYF. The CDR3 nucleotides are TGTGCCAGCAGTTCGCCGGGACAGGGGCCTGGTACGCAGTATTTT. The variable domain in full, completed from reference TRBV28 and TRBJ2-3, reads DVKVTQSSRYLVKRTGEKVFLECVQDMDHENMFWYRQDPGLGLRLIYFSYDVKMKEKGDIPEGYSVSREKKERFSLILESASTNQTSMYLCASSSPGQGPGTQYFGPGTRLTVL.

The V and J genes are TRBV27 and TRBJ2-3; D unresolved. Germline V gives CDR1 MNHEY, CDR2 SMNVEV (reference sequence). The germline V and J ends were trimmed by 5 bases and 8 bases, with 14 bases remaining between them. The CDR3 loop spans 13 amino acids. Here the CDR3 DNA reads TGTGCCAGCAGTCCCGGGTCTCGAGTTACGCAGTATTTT. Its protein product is CASSPGSRVTQYF.

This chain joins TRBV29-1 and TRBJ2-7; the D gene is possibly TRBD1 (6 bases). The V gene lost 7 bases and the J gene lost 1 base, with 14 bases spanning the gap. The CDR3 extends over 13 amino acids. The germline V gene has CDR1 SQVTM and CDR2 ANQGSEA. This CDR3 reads CSASTGHSYEQYF. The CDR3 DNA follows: TGCAGCGCTAGCACAGGGCATTCCTACGAGCAGTACTTC.

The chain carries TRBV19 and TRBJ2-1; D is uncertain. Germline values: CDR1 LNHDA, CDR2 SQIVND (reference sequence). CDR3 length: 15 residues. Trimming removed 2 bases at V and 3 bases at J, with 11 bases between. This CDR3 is CASSITGAYYNEQFF. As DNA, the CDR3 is TGTGCCAGTAGTATAACCGGAGCTTACTACAATGAGCAGTTCTTC.

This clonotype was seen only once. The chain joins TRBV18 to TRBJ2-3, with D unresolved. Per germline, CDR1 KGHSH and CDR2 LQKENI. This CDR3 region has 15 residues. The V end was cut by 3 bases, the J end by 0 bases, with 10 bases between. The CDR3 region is CASSPYRGSTDTQYF. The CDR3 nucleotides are TGTGCCAGCTCACCCTACAGAGGAAGCACAGATACGCAGTATTTT.

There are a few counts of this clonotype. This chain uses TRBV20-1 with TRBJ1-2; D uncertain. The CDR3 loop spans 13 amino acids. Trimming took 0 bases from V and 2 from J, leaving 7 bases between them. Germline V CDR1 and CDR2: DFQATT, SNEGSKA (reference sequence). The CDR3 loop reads CSARETGNYGYTF. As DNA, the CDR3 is TGCAGTGCTAGAGAAACCGGGAACTATGGCTACACCTTC.

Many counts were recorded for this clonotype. This chain's CDR3 is CASSDSGEQYF. In nucleotides, the CDR3 is TGTGCCAGCAGCGATAGCGGTGAGCAGTACTTC. This chain joins TRBV7-2 and TRBJ2-7; D possibly corresponds to TRBD2 (6 bases). With 5 bases removed from V and 7 bases from J, the gap between germline ends came to 9 bases. CDR1 is SGHTA and CDR2 is FQGNSA in the germline V gene. The CDR3 loop spans 11 amino acids.

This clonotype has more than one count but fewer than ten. Written as DNA, the CDR3 is TGTGCCAGCAGCTCGATACAGGGGAGGTCCTACGAGCAGTACTTC. Translated, it gives CASSSIQGRSYEQYF. This chain uses TRBV7-2 with TRBJ2-7; tentatively, D is TRBD1 (7 bases). The length of the CDR3 is 15 residues. Germline assignment: CDR1 SGHTA and CDR2 FQGNSA. Between the trimmed V and J ends, which lost 4 bases and 1 base, there was a span of 14 bases.

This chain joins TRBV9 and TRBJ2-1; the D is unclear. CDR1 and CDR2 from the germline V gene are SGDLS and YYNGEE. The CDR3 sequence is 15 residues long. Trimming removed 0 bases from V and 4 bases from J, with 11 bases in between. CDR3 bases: TGTGCCAGCAGCGTAGGCATAGCCCCGTACAATGAGCAGTTCTTC. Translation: CASSVGIAPYNEQFF. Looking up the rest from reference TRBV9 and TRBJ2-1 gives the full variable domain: DSGVTQTPKHLITATGQRVTLRCSPRSGDLSVYWYQQSLDQGLQFLIQYYNGEERAKGNILERFSAQQFPDLHSELNLSSLELGDSALYFCASSVGIAPYNEQFFGPGTRLTVL.

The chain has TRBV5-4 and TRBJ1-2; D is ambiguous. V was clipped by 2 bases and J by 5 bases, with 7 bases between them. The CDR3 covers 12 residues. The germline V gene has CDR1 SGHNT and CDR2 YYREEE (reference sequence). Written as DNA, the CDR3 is TGTGCCAGCAGCTTTGACCAGTATGGCTACACCTTC. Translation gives CASSFDQYGYTF. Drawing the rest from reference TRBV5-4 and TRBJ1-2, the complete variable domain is ETGVTQSPTHLIKTRGQQVTLRCSSQSGHNTVSWYQQALGQGPQFIFQYYREEENGRGNFPPRFSGLQFPNYSSELNVNALELDDSALYLCASSFDQYGYTFGSGTRLTVV.

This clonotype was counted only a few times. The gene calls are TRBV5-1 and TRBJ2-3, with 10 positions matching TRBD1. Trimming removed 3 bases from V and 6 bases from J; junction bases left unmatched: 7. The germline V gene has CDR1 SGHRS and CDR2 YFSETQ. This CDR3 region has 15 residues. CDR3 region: CASSSTGGNLDTQYF. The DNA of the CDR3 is TGCGCCAGCAGCTCGACAGGGGGCAATTTGGATACGCAGTATTTT.

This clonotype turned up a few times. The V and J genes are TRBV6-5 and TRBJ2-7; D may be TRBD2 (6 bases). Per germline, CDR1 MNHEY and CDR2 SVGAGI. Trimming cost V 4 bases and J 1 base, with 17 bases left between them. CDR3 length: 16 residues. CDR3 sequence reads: CASSLGLHTVSYEQYF. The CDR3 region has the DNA TGTGCCAGCAGTTTGGGACTCCACACGGTTTCCTACGAGCAGTACTTC.

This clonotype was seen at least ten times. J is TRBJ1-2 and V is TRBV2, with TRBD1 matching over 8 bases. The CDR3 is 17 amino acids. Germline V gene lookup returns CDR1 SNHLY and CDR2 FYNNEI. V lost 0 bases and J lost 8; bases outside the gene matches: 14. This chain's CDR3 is CASSEASARTGRWGYTF. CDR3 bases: TGTGCCAGCAGTGAAGCGTCGGCCCGGACAGGGCGGTGGGGCTACACCTTC.

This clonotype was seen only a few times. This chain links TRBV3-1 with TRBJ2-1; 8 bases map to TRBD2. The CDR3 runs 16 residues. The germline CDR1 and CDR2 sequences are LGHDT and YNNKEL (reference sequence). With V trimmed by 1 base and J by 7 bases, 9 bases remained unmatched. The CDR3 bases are TGTGCCAGCAGCCAAGTTCTGCTCGGGGGGGTAAATGAGCAGTTCTTC. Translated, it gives CASSQVLLGGVNEQFF.

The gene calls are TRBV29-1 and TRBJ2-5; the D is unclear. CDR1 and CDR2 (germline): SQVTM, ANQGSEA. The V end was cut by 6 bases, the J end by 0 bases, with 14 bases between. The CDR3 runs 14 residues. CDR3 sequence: CSVPIDGYQETQYF. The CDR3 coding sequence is TGCAGCGTCCCAATAGATGGGTACCAAGAGACCCAGTACTTC.

CDR3 in amino acids: CSARARHGTAAKNIQYF. CDR3 nucleotides: TGCAGTGCTAGAGCTAGACACGGGACGGCAGCCAAAAACATTCAGTACTTC. The genes are TRBV20-1 and TRBJ2-4; D may match TRBD1 or TRBD2 (5 bases each). Trimming cost V 1 base and J 0 bases, with 16 bases left between them. Per the germline V gene, CDR1 is DFQATT and CDR2 is SNEGSKA (reference sequence). This CDR3 has 17 amino acids.

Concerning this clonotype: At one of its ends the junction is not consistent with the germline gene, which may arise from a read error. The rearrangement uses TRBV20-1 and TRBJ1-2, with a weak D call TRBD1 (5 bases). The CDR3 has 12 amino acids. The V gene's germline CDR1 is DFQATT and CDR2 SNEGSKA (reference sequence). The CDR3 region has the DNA TGTAGTGCTGGTGGGGCAGGGTTTGGCTACACCTTC. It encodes CSAGGAGFGYTF.

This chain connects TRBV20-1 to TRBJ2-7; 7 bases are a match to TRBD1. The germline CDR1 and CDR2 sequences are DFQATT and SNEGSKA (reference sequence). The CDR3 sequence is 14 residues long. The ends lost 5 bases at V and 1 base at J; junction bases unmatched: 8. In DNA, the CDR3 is TGCAGTGCTTTTAGACAGGGAGTTTCCTACGAGCAGTACTTC. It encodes CSAFRQGVSYEQYF.

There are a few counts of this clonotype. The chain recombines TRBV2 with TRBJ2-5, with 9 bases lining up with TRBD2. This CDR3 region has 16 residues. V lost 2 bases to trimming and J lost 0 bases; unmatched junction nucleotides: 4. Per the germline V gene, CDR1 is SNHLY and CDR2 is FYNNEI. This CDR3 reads CASSEPRTSDQETQYF. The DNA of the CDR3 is TGTGCCAGCAGTGAACCGCGGACTAGCGACCAAGAGACCCAGTACTTC.

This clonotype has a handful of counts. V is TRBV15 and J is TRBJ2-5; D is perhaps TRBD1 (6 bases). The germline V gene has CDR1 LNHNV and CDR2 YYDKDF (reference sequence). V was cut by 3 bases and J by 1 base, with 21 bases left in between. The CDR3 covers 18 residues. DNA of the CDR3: TGTGCCACCAGCAGCCGCCGGAAAGGGGGACGCTTCCAAGAGACCCAGTACTTC. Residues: CATSSRRKGGRFQETQYF.

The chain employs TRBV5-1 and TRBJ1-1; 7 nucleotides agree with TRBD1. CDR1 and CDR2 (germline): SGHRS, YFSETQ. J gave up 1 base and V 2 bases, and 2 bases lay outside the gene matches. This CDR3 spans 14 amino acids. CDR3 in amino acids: CASSFGDRNTEAFF. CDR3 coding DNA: TGCGCCAGCAGCTTTGGGGACAGGAACACTGAAGCTTTCTTT.

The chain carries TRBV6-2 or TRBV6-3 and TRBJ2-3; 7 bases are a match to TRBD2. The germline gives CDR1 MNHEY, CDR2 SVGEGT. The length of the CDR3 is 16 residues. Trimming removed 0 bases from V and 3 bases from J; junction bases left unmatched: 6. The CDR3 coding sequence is TGTGCCAGCAGTTACTCGTCCGGGACTATGACAGATACGCAGTATTTT. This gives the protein CASSYSSGTMTDTQYF.

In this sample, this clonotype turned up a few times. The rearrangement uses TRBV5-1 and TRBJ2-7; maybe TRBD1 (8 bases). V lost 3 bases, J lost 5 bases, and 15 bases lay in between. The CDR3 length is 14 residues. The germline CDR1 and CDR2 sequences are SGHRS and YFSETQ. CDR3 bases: TGCGCCAGCAGCTACCGACAGGGGAGGGACGAGCAGTACTTC. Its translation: CASSYRQGRDEQYF.

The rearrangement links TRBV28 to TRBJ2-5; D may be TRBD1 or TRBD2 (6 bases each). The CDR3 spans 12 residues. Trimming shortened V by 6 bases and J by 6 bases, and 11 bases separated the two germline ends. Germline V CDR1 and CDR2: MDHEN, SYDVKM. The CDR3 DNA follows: TGTGCCAGCAGCCAGGGGAGGAAGACCCAGTACTTC. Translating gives CASSQGRKTQYF.

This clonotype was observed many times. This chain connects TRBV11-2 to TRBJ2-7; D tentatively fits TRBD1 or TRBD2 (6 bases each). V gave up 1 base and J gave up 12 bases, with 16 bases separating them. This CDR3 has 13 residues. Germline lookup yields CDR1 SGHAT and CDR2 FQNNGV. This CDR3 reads CASSLGGGPDSYF. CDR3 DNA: TGTGCCAGCAGCTTAGGTGGGGGGCCTGATTCGTACTTC.

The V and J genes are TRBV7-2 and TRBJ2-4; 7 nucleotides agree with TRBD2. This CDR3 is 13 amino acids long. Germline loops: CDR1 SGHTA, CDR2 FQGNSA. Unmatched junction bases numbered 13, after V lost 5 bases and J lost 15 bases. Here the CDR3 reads CASSQPLGAGPYF. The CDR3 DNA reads TGTGCCAGCAGCCAACCCCTGGGAGCGGGACCGTACTTC.

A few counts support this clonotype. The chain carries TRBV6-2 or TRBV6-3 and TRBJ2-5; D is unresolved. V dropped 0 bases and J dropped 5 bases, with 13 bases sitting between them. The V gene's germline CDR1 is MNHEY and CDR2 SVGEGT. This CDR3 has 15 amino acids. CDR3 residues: CASSYSPKLRETQYF. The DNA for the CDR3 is TGTGCCAGCAGTTACTCCCCGAAATTAAGGGAGACCCAGTACTTC.

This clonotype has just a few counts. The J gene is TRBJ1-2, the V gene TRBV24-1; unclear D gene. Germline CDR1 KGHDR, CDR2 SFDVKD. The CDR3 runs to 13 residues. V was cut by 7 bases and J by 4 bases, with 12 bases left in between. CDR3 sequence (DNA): TGTGCCACCAGCCGGGGAGTCGGCTATGGCTACACCTTC. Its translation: CATSRGVGYGYTF.

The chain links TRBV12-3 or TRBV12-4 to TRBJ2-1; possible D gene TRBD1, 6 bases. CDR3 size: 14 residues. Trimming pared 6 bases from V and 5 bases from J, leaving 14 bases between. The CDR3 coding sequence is TGTGCCAGCAGCCACGGGACACCAAACAATGAGCAGTTCTTC. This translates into CASSHGTPNNEQFF.

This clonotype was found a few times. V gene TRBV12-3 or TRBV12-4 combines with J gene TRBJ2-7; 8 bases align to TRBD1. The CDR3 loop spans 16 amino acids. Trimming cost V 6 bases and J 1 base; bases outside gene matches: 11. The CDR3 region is CASSFTLGQGSYEQYF. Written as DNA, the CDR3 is TGTGCCAGCAGCTTCACTCTTGGACAGGGATCCTACGAGCAGTACTTC.

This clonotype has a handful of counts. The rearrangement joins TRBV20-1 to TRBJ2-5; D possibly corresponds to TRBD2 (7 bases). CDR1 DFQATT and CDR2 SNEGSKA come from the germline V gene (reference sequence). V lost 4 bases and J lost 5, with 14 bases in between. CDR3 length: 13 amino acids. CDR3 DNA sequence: TGCAGTGCTAACCGGGGGGCCAGGGAGACCCAGTACTTC. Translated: CSANRGARETQYF.